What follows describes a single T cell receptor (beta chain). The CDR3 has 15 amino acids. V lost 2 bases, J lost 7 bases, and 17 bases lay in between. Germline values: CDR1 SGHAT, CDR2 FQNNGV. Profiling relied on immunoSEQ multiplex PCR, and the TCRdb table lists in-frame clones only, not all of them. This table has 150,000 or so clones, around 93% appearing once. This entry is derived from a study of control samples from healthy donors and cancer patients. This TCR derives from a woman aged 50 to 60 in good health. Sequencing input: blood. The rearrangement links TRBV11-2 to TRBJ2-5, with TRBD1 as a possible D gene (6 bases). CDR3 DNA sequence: TGTGCCAGCAGCTTAAAACAGGGTTCCGTAGGGACCCAGTACTTC. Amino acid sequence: CASSLKQGSVGTQYF.